This T cell receptor (beta chain) was recovered during a study of cytomegalovirus exposure and HLA in healthy donors. Amplification used 60 Vbeta primers and 13 Jbeta primers. The method was immunoSEQ multiplex PCR; TCRdb's version includes in-frame clones alone and lacks a portion of them. The sample includes 130,000 to 150,000 clones, around 82% of them seen just once. Germline assignment: CDR1 SQVTM and CDR2 ANQGSEA. The V and J ends lost 5 bases and 4 bases, in that order; junction bases with no gene match: 7. The CDR3 is 13 residues long. The sequence derives from a man aged 35-49 years in good health and CMV-seropositive. V usage is TRBV29-1 and J usage is TRBJ1-1; 7 bases align to TRBD1. The material sequenced was PBMCs. Here the CDR3 reads CSVRSGGGTEAFF. CDR3 coding DNA: TGCAGCGTTAGGTCAGGGGGTGGCACTGAAGCTTTCTTT.